The 2 T cell receptor beta chains given below trace back to one sample, sequenced in a study of T cells in Graves' hyperthyroidism and ophthalmopathy. Template material for amplifying TCR beta CDR3 regions consisted of RNA transcripts. The HTBI set primed first-round TCR CDR3 RT-PCR. TCRdb re-called the multiplex PCR reads with MiXCR, one entry per CDR3 protein. The repertoire holds a few hundred thousand distinct CDR3 sequences, approximately 15% seen once, with roughly 15% in the top ten. The sequencing sample was made of blood. These receptors were collected from a woman in her thirties or forties with Graves' hyperthyroidism that later progressed to Graves' ophthalmopathy.

The chain links TRBV5-5 to TRBJ2-1, with TRBD2 as a possible D gene (5 bases). The CDR3 runs 14 residues. The germline gives CDR1 SGHKS, CDR2 YYEKEE (reference sequence). Trimming removed 2 bases at V and 5 bases at J, with 11 bases between. The CDR3 loop reads CASSFSASNNEQFF. The CDR3 coding sequence is TGTGCCAGCAGCTTTTCGGCTAGCAACAATGAGCAGTTCTTC.

This clonotype showed up many times. The J gene is TRBJ2-5, the V gene TRBV2; D is unresolved. Between the trimmed V and J ends, which lost 4 bases and 5 bases, there was a span of 14 bases. Per germline, CDR1 SNHLY and CDR2 FYNNEI. The CDR3 has 14 residues. The CDR3 nucleotides are TGTGCCAGCAGTGTAATCGGCGTTCCCGAGACCCAGTACTTC. Protein: CASSVIGVPETQYF.